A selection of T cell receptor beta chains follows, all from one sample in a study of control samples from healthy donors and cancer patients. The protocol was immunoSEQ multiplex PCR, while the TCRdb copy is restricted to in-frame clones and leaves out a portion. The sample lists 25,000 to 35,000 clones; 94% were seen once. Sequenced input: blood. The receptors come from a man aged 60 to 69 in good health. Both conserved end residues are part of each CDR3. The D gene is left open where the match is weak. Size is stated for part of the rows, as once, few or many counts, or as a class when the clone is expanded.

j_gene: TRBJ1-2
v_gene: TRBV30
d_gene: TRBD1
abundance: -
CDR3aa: CAWSDRDSLLSNYGYTF
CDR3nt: TGTGCCTGGAGCGACCGGGACAGCCTTTTATCTAACTATGGCTACACCTTC

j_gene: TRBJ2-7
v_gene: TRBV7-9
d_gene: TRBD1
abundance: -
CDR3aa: CASSFSRGQSKQYF
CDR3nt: TGTGCCAGCAGCTTTAGCCGGGGACAGAGCAAGCAGTACTTC

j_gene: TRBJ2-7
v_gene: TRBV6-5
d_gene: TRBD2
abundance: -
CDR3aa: CASSRSGGVYEQYF
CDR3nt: TGTGCCAGCAGTCGTAGCGGGGGAGTCTACGAGCAGTACTTC

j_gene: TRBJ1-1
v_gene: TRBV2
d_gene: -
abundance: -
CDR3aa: CASMGVGGMGAFF
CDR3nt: TGTGCCAGCATGGGGGTCGGGGGGATGGGAGCTTTCTTT

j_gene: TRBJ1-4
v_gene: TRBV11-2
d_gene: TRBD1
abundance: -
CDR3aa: CASRWTGNEKLFF
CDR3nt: TGTGCCAGCAGGTGGACAGGAAATGAAAAACTGTTTTTT

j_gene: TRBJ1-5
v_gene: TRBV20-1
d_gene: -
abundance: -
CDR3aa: CSARGDQPQHF
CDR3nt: TGCAGTGCTAGGGGAGATCAGCCCCAGCATTTT

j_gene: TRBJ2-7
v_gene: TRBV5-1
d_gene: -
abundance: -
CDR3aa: CASSGEFYEQYF
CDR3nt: TGCGCCAGCAGCGGGGAATTCTACGAGCAGTACTTC

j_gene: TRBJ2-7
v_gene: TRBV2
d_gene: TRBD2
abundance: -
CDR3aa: CASTSGGYEQYF
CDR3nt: TGTGCCAGCACTAGCGGGGGCTACGAGCAGTACTTC

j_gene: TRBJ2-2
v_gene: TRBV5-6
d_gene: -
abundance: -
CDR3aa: CASSLQGWNTGELFF
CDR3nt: TGTGCCAGCAGCTTGCAGGGCTGGAACACCGGGGAGCTGTTTTTT

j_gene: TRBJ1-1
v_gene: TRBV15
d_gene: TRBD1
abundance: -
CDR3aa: CATRRGRDTEAFF
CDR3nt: TGTGCCACCCGGAGGGGGCGGGACACTGAAGCTTTCTTT

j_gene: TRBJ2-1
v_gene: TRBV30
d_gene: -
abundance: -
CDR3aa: CAWSRGIPGEQFF
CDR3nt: TGTGCCTGGAGCCGGGGAATCCCGGGGGAGCAGTTCTTC

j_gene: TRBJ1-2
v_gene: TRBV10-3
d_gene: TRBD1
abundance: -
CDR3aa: CAISESMGTGGHYGYTF
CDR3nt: TGTGCCATCAGTGAGTCGATGGGGACAGGGGGCCACTATGGCTACACCTTC

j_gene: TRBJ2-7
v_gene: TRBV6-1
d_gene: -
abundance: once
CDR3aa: CASSEWGRSSYEQYF
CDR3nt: TGTGCCAGCAGTGAATGGGGCAGGAGCTCCTACGAGCAGTACTTC

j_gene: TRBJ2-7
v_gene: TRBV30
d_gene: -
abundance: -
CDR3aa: CAWSRHPYEQYF
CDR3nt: TGTGCCTGGAGTAGGCATCCCTACGAGCAGTACTTC

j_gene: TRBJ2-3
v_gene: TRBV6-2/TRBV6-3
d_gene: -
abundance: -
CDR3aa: CASSGADTQYF
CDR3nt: TGTGCCAGCAGCGGGGCAGATACGCAGTATTTT

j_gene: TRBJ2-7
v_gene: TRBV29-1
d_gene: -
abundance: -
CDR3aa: CSVGPPYNEQYF
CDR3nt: TGCAGCGTTGGTCCACCTTATAACGAGCAGTACTTC

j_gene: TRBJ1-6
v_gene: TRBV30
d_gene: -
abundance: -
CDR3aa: CAWNGQSNSPLHF
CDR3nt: TGTGCCTGGAATGGGCAGTCCAATTCACCCCTCCACTTT

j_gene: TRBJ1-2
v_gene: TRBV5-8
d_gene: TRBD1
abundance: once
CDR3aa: CASSFQPWTGAKGYGYTF
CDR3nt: TGTGCCAGCAGCTTCCAACCTTGGACAGGGGCAAAGGGCTATGGCTACACCTTC

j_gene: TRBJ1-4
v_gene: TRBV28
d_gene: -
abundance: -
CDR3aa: CASSPPGLTNEKLFF
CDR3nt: TGTGCCAGCAGTCCCCCGGGACTAACTAATGAAAAACTGTTTTTT

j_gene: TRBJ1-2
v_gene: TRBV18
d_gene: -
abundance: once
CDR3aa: CASSRDSDYGYTF
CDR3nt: TGTGCCAGCTCACGAGACAGCGACTATGGCTACACCTTC

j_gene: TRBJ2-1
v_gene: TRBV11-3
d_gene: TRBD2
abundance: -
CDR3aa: CASSPGGGLGYNEQFF
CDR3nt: TGTGCCAGCAGCCCCGGGGGGGGTCTGGGGTACAATGAGCAGTTCTTC

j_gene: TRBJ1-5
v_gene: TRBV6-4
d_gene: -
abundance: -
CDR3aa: CASVAGRYSNQPQHF
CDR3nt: TGTGCCAGCGTCGCAGGGCGCTATAGCAATCAGCCCCAGCATTTT

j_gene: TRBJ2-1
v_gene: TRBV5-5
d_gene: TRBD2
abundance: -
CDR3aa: CASSNLAGLNNEQFF
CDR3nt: TGTGCCAGCAGTAATCTAGCGGGCCTAAACAATGAGCAGTTCTTC

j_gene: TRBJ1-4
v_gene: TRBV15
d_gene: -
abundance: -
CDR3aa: CATGKNEKLFF
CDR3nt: TGTGCCACCGGAAAAAATGAAAAACTGTTTTTT

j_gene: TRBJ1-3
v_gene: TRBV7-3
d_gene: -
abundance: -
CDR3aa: CASRDPNGNTIYF
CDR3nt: TGTGCCAGCAGAGACCCTAATGGAAACACCATATATTTT

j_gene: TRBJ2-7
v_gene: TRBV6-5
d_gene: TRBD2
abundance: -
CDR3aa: CASSPGGGSKQYF
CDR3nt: TGTGCCAGCAGTCCGGGAGGGGGGTCGAAACAGTACTTC

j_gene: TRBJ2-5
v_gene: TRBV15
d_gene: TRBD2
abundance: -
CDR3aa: CATSRVGSGAQETQYF
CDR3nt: TGTGCCACCAGCAGAGTAGGTAGCGGGGCGCAAGAGACCCAGTACTTC

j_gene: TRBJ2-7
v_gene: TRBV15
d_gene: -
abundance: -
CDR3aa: CATSGGTMSYEQYF
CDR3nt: TGTGCCACCAGCGGGGGGACAATGTCCTACGAGCAGTACTTC

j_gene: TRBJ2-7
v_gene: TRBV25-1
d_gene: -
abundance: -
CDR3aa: CASSKGGPQYEQYF
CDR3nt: TGTGCCAGCAGTAAAGGGGGACCGCAGTACGAGCAGTACTTC

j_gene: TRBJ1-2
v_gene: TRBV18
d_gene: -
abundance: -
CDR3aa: CASSPPIGSHYGYTF
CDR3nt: TGTGCCAGCTCACCACCGATAGGGAGTCACTATGGCTACACCTTC

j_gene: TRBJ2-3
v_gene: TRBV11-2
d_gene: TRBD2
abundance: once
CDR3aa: CASSVSGGQDTQYF
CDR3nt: TGTGCCAGCAGCGTTAGCGGGGGGCAAGATACGCAGTATTTT

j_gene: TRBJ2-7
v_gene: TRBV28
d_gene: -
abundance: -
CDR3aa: CASSFGGLKSYEQYF
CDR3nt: TGTGCCAGCAGTTTTGGGGGTCTTAAGTCCTACGAGCAGTACTTC